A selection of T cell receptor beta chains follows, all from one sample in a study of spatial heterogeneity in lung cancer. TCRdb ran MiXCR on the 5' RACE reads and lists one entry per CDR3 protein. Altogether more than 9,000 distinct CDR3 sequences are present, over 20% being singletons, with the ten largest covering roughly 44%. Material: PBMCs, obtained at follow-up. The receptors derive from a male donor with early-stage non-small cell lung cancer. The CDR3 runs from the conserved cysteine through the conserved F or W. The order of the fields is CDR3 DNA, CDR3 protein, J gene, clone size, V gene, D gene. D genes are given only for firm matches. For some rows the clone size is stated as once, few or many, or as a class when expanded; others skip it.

TGCGCCAGCAGCTTGATCAATGAGCAGTTCTTC | CASSLINEQFF | TRBJ2-1 | many | TRBV5-1 | NA
TGCGCCAGCAGCTTGGCCAATGGGCCAGCCTCATACAATGAGCAGTTCTTC | CASSLANGPASYNEQFF | TRBJ2-1 | many | TRBV5-1 | NA
TGCAGCGTTGACGTCTTTAGCACAGATACGCAGTATTTT | CSVDVFSTDTQYF | TRBJ2-3 | NA | TRBV29-1 | NA
TGTGCCATCAGTGAGTCTAAAGGCGCAGGGCATAATTCACCCCTCCACTTT | CAISESKGAGHNSPLHF | TRBJ1-6 | many | TRBV10-3 | NA
TGCAGCGTCCGCGGCGGGGGAGGCAGAAGCACAGATACGCAGTATTTT | CSVRGGGGRSTDTQYF | TRBJ2-3 | NA | TRBV29-1 | TRBD2
TGTGCCAGCAGTCCGGGACAAGGGGTCTACGAGCAGTACTTC | CASSPGQGVYEQYF | TRBJ2-7 | few | TRBV28 | NA
TGTGCCAGCAGTTTGACCTCCCCGCTGGGTGAGCAGTTCTTC | CASSLTSPLGEQFF | TRBJ2-1 | NA | TRBV12-3/TRBV12-4 | NA
TGCGCCAGCAGCATAGACAACAATCAGCCCCAGCATTTT | CASSIDNNQPQHF | TRBJ1-5 | medium-sized | TRBV5-1 | NA
TGCGCCAGCAGCCAAGAAACGATAGGAGAAGCTTTCTTT | CASSQETIGEAFF | TRBJ1-1 | medium-sized | TRBV4-1 | NA
TGCAGTGCTAGAGATTTGTCAAACTCCTACGAGCAGTACTTC | CSARDLSNSYEQYF | TRBJ2-7 | NA | TRBV20-1 | NA
TGTGCCAGCAGCTCCAGCCCGGTTCGGTCCTACGAGCAGTACTTC | CASSSSPVRSYEQYF | TRBJ2-7 | medium-sized | TRBV9 | NA
TGCAGCATAACGGGACTCCGCTACGAGCAGTACTTC | CSITGLRYEQYF | TRBJ2-7 | NA | TRBV20-1 | NA
TGTGCCAGCCAAAAGGGGACGGGAGGCTACACCTTC | CASQKGTGGYTF | TRBJ1-2 | NA | TRBV25-1 | NA
TGTGCCAGCAGTGAAAGTTCGACAGGGGAAGACTACGAGCAGTACTTC | CASSESSTGEDYEQYF | TRBJ2-7 | many | TRBV2 | TRBD1
TGTGCCAGTAGTCGGGCAGGTGGCTACGAGCAGTACTTC | CASSRAGGYEQYF | TRBJ2-7 | NA | TRBV19 | NA
TGTGCCAGCAGCCAAGCCCGGGCATCGGAAGCTTTCTTT | CASSQARASEAFF | TRBJ1-1 | NA | TRBV3-1 | NA
TGTGCCAGCAGTTTATGGCTCCTTAGGACAGATACGCAGTATTTT | CASSLWLLRTDTQYF | TRBJ2-3 | medium-sized | TRBV28 | NA
TGTGCCAGCAGTCCGTTCAATCAGCCCCAGCATTTT | CASSPFNQPQHF | TRBJ1-5 | many | TRBV28 | NA
TGTGCCAGCAGTTCCGGGACAGGGGCTGAAAAACTGTTTTTT | CASSSGTGAEKLFF | TRBJ1-4 | NA | TRBV2 | TRBD1
TGCGCCAGCAGCCGACAGCTAGACAATGAGCAGTTCTTC | CASSRQLDNEQFF | TRBJ2-1 | few | TRBV5-1 | NA
TGTGCCAGCAGTTACGGGCAGGCAGATACGCAGTATTTT | CASSYGQADTQYF | TRBJ2-3 | many | TRBV6-5 | NA
TGCGCCAGCAGCCAAGATCGAGGGCAGCCCCAGCATTTT | CASSQDRGQPQHF | TRBJ1-5 | few | TRBV4-3 | NA
TGTGCCAGCAGTTGGACCCCTCGGGACTCTGGGGCCAACGTCCTGACTTTC | CASSWTPRDSGANVLTF | TRBJ2-6 | medium-sized | TRBV28 | NA
TGTGCTAGTGGCACCGACAGGGGGGTCACTGAAGCTTTCTTT | CASGTDRGVTEAFF | TRBJ1-1 | once | TRBV12-5 | TRBD1
TGTGCCAGCAGGATAATCGGGCAGGGAGCCGCCAGTGGTTCACCCCTCCACTTT | CASRIIGQGAASGSPLHF | TRBJ1-6 | NA | TRBV6-6 | NA
TGTGCCAGCAGTTTAGTTCTACTAGCGGGAGAGCCCGGGGAGCTGTTTTTT | CASSLVLLAGEPGELFF | TRBJ2-2 | many | TRBV12-3/TRBV12-4 | TRBD2
TGTGCCAGCAGCCCTATGGGGATAGCCAAAAACATTCAGTACTTC | CASSPMGIAKNIQYF | TRBJ2-4 | many | TRBV7-9 | NA
TGTGCCATCAGTCAAGGGCCCCAAGAGACCCAGTACTTC | CAISQGPQETQYF | TRBJ2-5 | NA | TRBV10-3 | NA
TGTGCCATCAGTGAGAGGGACAAGGAGACCCAGTACTTC | CAISERDKETQYF | TRBJ2-5 | medium-sized | TRBV10-3 | NA
TGTGCCAGCAGCCCCACAGGGAGAACTGAAGCTTTCTTT | CASSPTGRTEAFF | TRBJ1-1 | medium-sized | TRBV7-6 | NA
TGCAGCGTTGGAACAGGGTGGCCAGACTATGGCTACACCTTC | CSVGTGWPDYGYTF | TRBJ1-2 | once | TRBV29-1 | NA
TGTGCCAGCAGCCGACAACTGAGCACAGATACGCAGTATTTT | CASSRQLSTDTQYF | TRBJ2-3 | NA | TRBV7-2 | NA
TGTGCCAGCAGTTTACTCAAGAAGGGGGCTGAAAACATTCAGTACTTC | CASSLLKKGAENIQYF | TRBJ2-4 | NA | TRBV27 | TRBD1
TGCGCCAGCAGCCAAGATCACCGGGACAGGGGGGTGGCTTTCTTT | CASSQDHRDRGVAFF | TRBJ1-1 | NA | TRBV4-3 | TRBD1
TGCGCCAGCAGCTTGGGCCTAGCGGGGATCTACAATGAGCAGTTCTTC | CASSLGLAGIYNEQFF | TRBJ2-1 | NA | TRBV5-1 | TRBD2
TGTGCCAGCAGTTTAGACAGCAACACCGGGGAGCTGTTTTTT | CASSLDSNTGELFF | TRBJ2-2 | NA | TRBV28 | NA
TGTGCCAGCAGCCCGCGGCTAGCGGGAGAAAATGAGCAGTTCTTC | CASSPRLAGENEQFF | TRBJ2-1 | NA | TRBV7-9 | TRBD2
TGTGCCAGCAGACCCGGACAGGCGAACACTGAAGCTTTCTTT | CASRPGQANTEAFF | TRBJ1-1 | many | TRBV12-3/TRBV12-4 | TRBD1
TGTGCCAGCAGTGCTGTTGGTGCCTCCATTAGAAACACCATATATTTT | CASSAVGASIRNTIYF | TRBJ1-3 | many | TRBV12-3/TRBV12-4 | NA
TGTGCCAGCAGCCAAACCGGGACAGGGGACAATGAGCAGTTCTTC | CASSQTGTGDNEQFF | TRBJ2-1 | many | TRBV4-2 | TRBD1
TGTGCCGGAGGAACTAGCGGAATCTTAAATGAGCAGTTCTTC | CAGGTSGILNEQFF | TRBJ2-1 | NA | TRBV28 | TRBD2